This passage covers 32 T cell receptor beta chains from one sample sequenced in a study of memory CD4+ T cells and cytomegalovirus serostatus (dated by TCRdb to the late 2010s). Library generation was performed with the immunoSEQ multiplex PCR assay. Here the immuneACCESS table is served through TCRdb, limited to in-frame sequences with V and J called. Missing clones are a known gap in these copies; in checked studies unresolved V genes cover under half, and the rest lacks a known reason. This sample is represented by about 53,000 clones; roughly 80% of them were singletons. The ten largest clones add up to over 0.65% of the sample. A FACSAria II was used to sort memory CD4+ T cells, defined as single viable CD3+CD4+CD8-CD45RO+ cells. Sequencing used memory CD4+ T cells from blood. The receptors were sampled from an adult in good health and CMV-seronegative.

This chain connects TRBV7-6 to TRBJ2-5; TRBD1 matches 7 bases. The germline V gene has CDR1 SGHVS and CDR2 FNYEAQ. The CDR3 extends over 14 amino acids. The V gene end was trimmed by 2 bases and the J gene end by 7 bases; junction bases not matched to a gene: 7. The chain's CDR3 is CASSLSQGDGTQYF. CDR3 nucleotides: TGTGCCAGCAGCTTAAGTCAGGGGGACGGGACCCAGTACTTC.

The V and J genes are TRBV5-8 and TRBJ1-2; D is possibly TRBD1 (5 bases). Germline assignment: CDR1 SGHTS and CDR2 YDEGEE. CDR3 length: 16 residues. V gave up 0 bases and J gave up 5 bases, with 17 bases separating them. In DNA form, the CDR3 reads TGTGCCAGCAGCTTGGTAGCTGGAGGAGGGGTTTATGGCTACACCTTC. It encodes CASSLVAGGGVYGYTF.

This clone appeared a single time. This chain uses TRBV6-5 with TRBJ1-3; 8 positions agree with TRBD1. The CDR3 has 16 residues. Germline V gene data show CDR1 as MNHEY and CDR2 as SVGAGI. V was pared by 4 bases and J by 2 bases, with 7 bases of the junction left unmatched. CDR3 in amino acids: CASSSPIQGAGNTIYF. CDR3 DNA sequence: TGTGCCAGCAGTTCGCCCATACAGGGGGCTGGAAACACCATATATTTT.

Written as DNA, the CDR3 is TGTGCCAGCAGTTACTCCAGCTTAGGCCCAGATACGCAGTATTTT. Translation gives CASSYSSLGPDTQYF. The chain links TRBV6-5 to TRBJ2-3; D ambiguous. The V and J ends lost 0 bases and 4 bases respectively, with 11 bases between them. The CDR3 is made up of 15 amino acids. Per the germline V gene, CDR1 is MNHEY and CDR2 is SVGAGI.

V usage is TRBV7-7 and J usage is TRBJ1-1; D call uncertain. CDR3 length: 13 amino acids. The V end was cut by 5 bases, the J end by 1 base, with 8 bases between. Germline CDR1 and CDR2: SSHAT and FNYEAQ (reference sequence). CDR3 loop: CASSPLGNTEAFF. CDR3 nucleotide sequence: TGTGCCAGCAGCCCGTTGGGGAACACTGAAGCTTTCTTT.

This clone was found a few times. The V gene is TRBV6-6, the J gene TRBJ1-4; D remains unclear. Trimming cost V 0 bases and J 0 bases, with 5 bases left between them. This CDR3 has 15 residues. Looked up from germline, CDR1 is MNHNY and CDR2 is SVGAGI (reference sequence). The CDR3 DNA reads as TGTGCCAGCAGTTACTCATGGACAACTAATGAAAAACTGTTTTTT. Amino acids: CASSYSWTTNEKLFF.

V usage is TRBV6-5 and J usage is TRBJ1-2; 9 positions match TRBD1. The CDR3 covers 15 residues. CDR1 and CDR2 (germline): MNHEY, SVGAGI. With V trimmed by 6 bases and J by 0 bases, 5 bases remained unmatched. The CDR3 coding sequence is TGTGCCAGCAGCGGGGGACAGGGCGCTAACTATGGCTACACCTTC. Translation gives CASSGGQGANYGYTF.

The rearrangement uses TRBV30 and TRBJ1-1; D is unresolved. The CDR3 length is 13 residues. Trimming pared 1 base from V and 1 base from J, leaving 7 bases between. Germline loops: CDR1 GTSNPN, CDR2 SVGIG (reference sequence). The CDR3 sequence is CAWSGTGNTEAFF. CDR3 nucleotide sequence: TGTGCCTGGAGTGGAACGGGGAACACTGAAGCTTTCTTT.

This chain links TRBV10-3 with TRBJ1-5, with 8 bases aligning to TRBD1. The germline V gene has CDR1 ENHRY and CDR2 SYGVKD. CDR3 length: 16 residues. Trimming at V came to 3 bases and at J to 4 bases, leaving 8 bases not matched to a gene. In nucleotides, the CDR3 is TGTGCCATCAGTGAATCCCCGGACAGGGTTAATCAGCCCCAGCATTTT. Residues: CAISESPDRVNQPQHF.

This clone was detected only a few times. V gene TRBV19 combines with J gene TRBJ1-3; D unresolved. The CDR3 sequence is 12 residues long. Per the germline V gene, CDR1 is LNHDA and CDR2 is SQIVND (reference sequence). Between the trimmed V and J ends, which lost 1 base and 9 bases, there was a span of 7 bases. The CDR3 DNA follows: TGTGCCAGTAGTATAGGAGCGAGCACCATATATTTT. Its protein is CASSIGASTIYF.

V and J are TRBV7-8 and TRBJ2-5; 8 bases map to TRBD2. The CDR3 is 15 amino acids. After removal of 1 base from V and 5 bases from J, the junction contained 6 bases not matched to a gene. Germline V gene sequence: CDR1 SGHVS, CDR2 FQNEAQ. CDR3 region: CASSLEFPGGETQYF. For the CDR3, the DNA is TGTGCCAGCAGCTTAGAGTTCCCGGGGGGGGAGACCCAGTACTTC.

The table lists this clone with a count of one. The V gene is TRBV29-1, the J gene TRBJ2-4; maybe TRBD2 (6 bases). The germline CDR1 and CDR2 sequences are SQVTM and ANQGSEA. V dropped 5 bases and J dropped 14 bases, with 19 bases sitting between them. This CDR3 contains 12 residues. CDR3 protein: CSVRGGSGPEYF. For the CDR3, the DNA is TGCAGCGTTCGTGGAGGGTCGGGTCCGGAGTACTTC.

This sequence joins TRBV5-1 and TRBJ1-1, with TRBD1 matching over 8 bases. This CDR3 contains 14 residues. CDR1 and CDR2 from the germline V gene are SGHRS and YFSETQ. The ends lost 2 bases at V and 7 bases at J; junction bases unmatched: 7. CDR3 in amino acids: CASSFKDREGEAFF. CDR3 DNA sequence: TGCGCCAGCAGCTTTAAGGACAGGGAGGGTGAAGCTTTCTTT.

CDR3 in amino acids: CASSPIPGTHSYNEQFF. The CDR3 DNA reads as TGTGCCAGCAGCCCAATTCCGGGAACGCATTCCTACAATGAGCAGTTCTTC. This rearrangement joins TRBV5-6 to TRBJ2-1; possibly TRBD2 for D (5 bases). Germline V gene lookup returns CDR1 SGHDT and CDR2 YYEEEE. The CDR3 is 17 residues long. V was clipped by 4 bases and J by 1 base, with 18 bases between them.

This chain connects TRBV2 to TRBJ2-7; 7 bases are shared with TRBD2. Germline V gene sequence: CDR1 SNHLY, CDR2 FYNNEI. The V segment lost 4 bases and the J segment 3 bases; nucleotides outside the gene matches: 9. This CDR3 comprises 15 residues. The CDR3 nucleotides read TGTGCCAGCAGTGTGGAGCGGGGAGTCAGCTACGAGCAGTACTTC. Its translation is CASSVERGVSYEQYF.

The J gene is TRBJ1-4, the V gene TRBV19; no reliable D call. V dropped 6 bases and J dropped 10 bases, with 12 bases sitting between them. The CDR3 sequence is 12 residues long. Germline V gene data show CDR1 as LNHDA and CDR2 as SQIVND (reference sequence). This CDR3 is CASSPANGKLFF. In DNA form, the CDR3 reads TGTGCCAGTAGCCCGGCCAACGGAAAACTGTTTTTT. The whole variable domain, remainder taken from reference TRBV19 and TRBJ1-4, is DGGITQSPKYLFRKEGQNVTLSCEQNLNHDAMYWYRQDPGQGLRLIYYSQIVNDFQKGDIAEGYSVSREKKESFPLTVTSAQKNPTAFYLCASSPANGKLFFGSGTQLSVL.

The V and J genes are TRBV6-6 and TRBJ1-1; TRBD1 aligns across 7 bases. CDR3 length equals 13 residues. V lost 7 bases, J lost 6 bases, and 8 bases stayed unmatched. CDR1 is MNHNY, CDR2 SVGAGI, per germline (reference sequence). CDR3 nucleotide sequence: TGTGCCAGCAAAACAGGGGTCGGGGCTGAAGCTTTCTTT. Protein product: CASKTGVGAEAFF.

As regards this clone: One end of the junction fails to match germline, which may point to a read error. The chain couples TRBV9 to TRBJ2-7; D is ambiguous. Germline V gene lookup returns CDR1 SGDLS and CDR2 YYNGEE. CDR3 length: 12 residues. The CDR3 region is CASSVDSHEQYF. CDR3 nucleotide sequence: TGTGCCAGCAGCGTAGACTCCCACGAGCAGTACTTC.

The rearrangement joins TRBV4-3 to TRBJ2-7, with TRBD2 as a possible D gene (5 bases). The CDR3 has 14 residues. Trimming removed 1 base from V and 6 bases from J, with 13 bases in between. Germline V gene data show CDR1 as LGHNA and CDR2 as YSLEER. The CDR3 coding sequence is TGCGCCAGCAGCCAAGTAGTAGGACGGGGCGAGCAGTACTTC. Its protein product is CASSQVVGRGEQYF.

V and J are TRBV10-3 and TRBJ2-6; D is possibly TRBD2 (5 bases). The V end was cut by 0 bases, the J end by 0 bases, with 12 bases between. In germline, CDR1 is ENHRY, CDR2 SYGVKD. The CDR3 has 18 residues. CDR3 loop: CAISESRRGSSGANVLTF. The CDR3 DNA sequence: TGTGCCATCAGTGAGTCGAGGAGAGGGAGCTCTGGGGCCAACGTCCTGACTTTC.

The chain combines TRBV19 with TRBJ1-1; tentative D call: TRBD1 (5 bases). The CDR3 contains 13 residues. V lost 3 bases to trimming and J lost 7 bases, with 12 bases between them. Germline-derived CDR1 and CDR2 are LNHDA and SQIVND (reference sequence). The CDR3 DNA sequence: TGTGCCAGTAGTATGGGACCCGCGAGTGAAGCTTTCTTT. Residues: CASSMGPASEAFF.

The chain has TRBV7-8 and TRBJ1-4, with a weak D call TRBD1 (5 bases). This CDR3 has 16 residues. Trimming pared 2 bases from V and 7 bases from J, leaving 17 bases between. Germline CDR1 and CDR2: SGHVS and FQNEAQ. CDR3: CASSLYLGTLGEKLFF. The CDR3 DNA sequence: TGTGCCAGCAGCTTATACTTAGGGACTCTAGGTGAAAAACTGTTTTTT.

The J gene is TRBJ1-6, the V gene TRBV7-2; a weak D match, TRBD1 (6 bases). V lost 3 bases and J 9 bases, leaving 15 bases between the germline ends. CDR1 and CDR2 from the germline V gene are SGHTA and FQGNSA. This CDR3 comprises 15 residues. CDR3 sequence: CASSLEGGRGSPLHF. In nucleotides, the CDR3 is TGTGCCAGCAGCTTGGAGGGGGGGAGGGGTTCACCCCTCCACTTT.

This chain uses TRBV6-5 with TRBJ2-2; D tentatively reads TRBD1 or TRBD2 (6 bases each). Deletions cut 8 bases from V and 4 bases from J, with 17 bases between. The CDR3 contains 15 residues. Germline CDR1 and CDR2: MNHEY and SVGAGI. The CDR3 bases are TGTGCCAGCTTAATGGGGGGCACCCGCACCGGGGAGCTGTTTTTT. Translating gives CASLMGGTRTGELFF.

This chain connects TRBV2 to TRBJ1-3; maybe TRBD1 (6 bases). The CDR3 length is 15 residues. From germline, CDR1 is SNHLY and CDR2 FYNNEI. The V end lost 6 bases, the J end lost 2 bases, and 14 bases lay between the germline ends. CDR3: CASRIGQTTGNTIYF. The DNA of the CDR3 is TGTGCCAGCAGAATTGGACAGACTACTGGAAACACCATATATTTT. Complete variable domain (other parts from reference TRBV2 and TRBJ1-3): EPEVTQTPSHQVTQMGQEVILRCVPISNHLYFYWYRQILGQKVEFLVSFYNNEISEKSEIFDDQFSVERPDGSNFTLKIRSTKLEDSAMYFCASRIGQTTGNTIYFGEGSWLTVV.

The chain uses TRBV5-1 and TRBJ1-3; 7 bases line up with TRBD1. Germline CDR1 and CDR2: SGHRS and YFSETQ. Trimming removed 0 bases from V and 6 bases from J; junction bases left unmatched: 3. CDR3 length: 14 residues. CDR3 in amino acids: CASSLGQGLNTIYF. For the CDR3, the DNA is TGCGCCAGCAGCTTGGGACAGGGATTAAACACCATATATTTT.

The V gene is TRBV19, the J gene TRBJ1-5; D not resolved. The germline V gene has CDR1 LNHDA and CDR2 SQIVND (reference sequence). There are 14 residues in the CDR3. Trimming left V 0 bases short and J 6 bases short, with 9 bases between. CDR3 loop: CASSIERVGQPQHF. Here the CDR3 DNA reads TGTGCCAGTAGTATAGAGAGGGTGGGTCAGCCCCAGCATTTT.

The chain is built from TRBV27 and TRBJ2-1, with 12 bases lining up with TRBD2. This CDR3 comprises 17 residues. Germline trimming cut 1 base from V and 9 bases from J; bases unmatched to any gene: 10. Germline values: CDR1 MNHEY, CDR2 SMNVEV (reference sequence). The CDR3 loop reads CASSLFSTGLAGTEQFF. In DNA form, the CDR3 reads TGTGCCAGCAGTTTATTCTCTACCGGACTAGCGGGGACTGAGCAGTTCTTC.

The chain has TRBV2 and TRBJ1-2, with 12 nucleotides matching TRBD1. Unmatched junction bases numbered 7, after V lost 6 bases and J lost 5 bases. The CDR3 is 15 amino acids. Germline V gene data show CDR1 as SNHLY and CDR2 as FYNNEI. This CDR3 reads CASRPPGQGAYGYTF. DNA for the CDR3: TGTGCCAGCAGACCCCCGGGACAGGGGGCGTATGGCTACACCTTC.

The chain employs TRBV7-9 and TRBJ2-4, with D possibly TRBD2 on 6 matching bases. CDR1 and CDR2 (germline): SEHNR, FQNEAQ (reference sequence). CDR3 size: 14 residues. V lost 5 bases and J 6 bases, leaving 14 bases between the germline ends. The CDR3 reads CASSPGGSTNIQYF. The CDR3 bases are TGTGCCAGCAGCCCCGGGGGTTCTACAAACATTCAGTACTTC.

This clone was seen a few times. The genes are TRBV2 and TRBJ2-7; 8 nucleotides line up with TRBD2. Germline loops: CDR1 SNHLY, CDR2 FYNNEI. V shed 4 bases, J shed 3 bases, and the junction held 2 bases outside the gene matches. This CDR3 comprises 13 residues. The CDR3 DNA reads as TGTGCCAGCAGTGTCGCGGGGGGCTACGAGCAGTACTTC. Amino acid sequence: CASSVAGGYEQYF.

The rearrangement links TRBV6-1 to TRBJ1-4, with D hard to call. Trimming removed 2 bases at V and 4 bases at J, with 14 bases between. Germline V lookup: CDR1 MNHNS, CDR2 SASEGT. The CDR3 is made up of 16 amino acids. CDR3 residues: CASSESAGPLNEKLFF. Written as DNA, the CDR3 is TGTGCCAGCAGTGAATCGGCAGGCCCTCTTAATGAAAAACTGTTTTTT.